The 19 T cell receptor beta chains given below trace back to one sample, sequenced in a study of cytomegalovirus exposure and HLA in healthy donors. With 60 Vbeta and 13 Jbeta primers, the PCR was carried out. Data came from immunoSEQ multiplex PCR; TCRdb stores just in-frame clones and leaves some out. This table has roughly 150,000 clones, 65% to 80% appearing once. The sequencing sample was made of PBMCs. The receptor source for this set is a man aged 35-49 years in good health and CMV-seropositive.

The rearrangement uses TRBV2 and TRBJ2-1; 7 nucleotides line up with TRBD1. Germline trimming cut 9 bases from V and 3 bases from J; bases unmatched to any gene: 5. This CDR3 spans 13 amino acids. Germline V gene lookup returns CDR1 SNHLY and CDR2 FYNNEI. CDR3 bases: TGTGCCAGAGGGGGCAAGGTCTACAATGAGCAGTTCTTC. Residues: CARGGKVYNEQFF.

The CDR3 DNA sequence: TGTGCCAGCAGACCCCGCGGACAGGGAGAAAAACTGTTTTTT. Translation gives CASRPRGQGEKLFF. The V and J genes are TRBV6-1 and TRBJ1-4; 8 positions match TRBD1. J lost 8 bases, V lost 6 bases, and 8 bases had no gene match. In germline, CDR1 is MNHNS, CDR2 SASEGT. CDR3 length: 14 residues.

The V and J genes are TRBV10-1 and TRBJ2-1, with a tentative D call TRBD1 (5 bases). The V gene's germline CDR1 is WNHNN and CDR2 SYGVQD (reference sequence). The CDR3 loop spans 14 amino acids. Trimming cost V 3 bases and J 8 bases, with 14 bases left between them. Written as DNA, the CDR3 is TGCGCCAGCAGTGATGTACAGGCCCAGGATGAGCAGTTCTTC. Translation: CASSDVQAQDEQFF.

The genes are TRBV6-4 and TRBJ2-5; TRBD2 is a possible D gene (5 bases). The V and J ends lost 7 bases and 5 bases respectively, with 14 bases between them. This CDR3 region has 13 residues. CDR1 and CDR2 from the germline V gene are MRHNA and SNTAGT. The CDR3 coding sequence is TGTGCCAGCAATGGACTGGATTCGGAGACCCAGTACTTC. Encoded protein: CASNGLDSETQYF.

V and J are TRBV7-9 and TRBJ2-5; TRBD2 matches at 13 bases. The CDR3 has 15 residues. J lost 5 bases, V lost 5 bases, and 5 bases had no gene match. Per germline, CDR1 SEHNR and CDR2 FQNEAQ (reference sequence). The CDR3 DNA is TGTGCCAGCAGCCCGGGACTAGCGGGAATCGAGACCCAGTACTTC. This gives the protein CASSPGLAGIETQYF.

This rearrangement joins TRBV29-1 to TRBJ2-5, with TRBD1 identical over 10 bases. Judging by the DNA end, TRBJ2-7 fits better; the J call may be wrong. The CDR3 is made up of 14 amino acids. Germline V lookup: CDR1 SQVTM, CDR2 ANQGSEA. The CDR3 nucleotides are TGCAGCGGGACAGGGGGGTCTGCAGGGTACGAGCAGTACTTC. Translated, it gives CSGTGGSAGYEQYF.

Regarding this clone: At one boundary the junction diverges from the germline segment, which might be a read error. The V and J genes are TRBV7-9 and TRBJ2-7; tentatively, D is TRBD2 (6 bases). The CDR3 has 12 residues. The germline V gene has CDR1 SEHNR and CDR2 FQNEAQ (reference sequence). The CDR3 DNA reads TGTTCCAGCAGCTTAGTCGGGGGTGAGCAGTACTTC. Translated: CSSSLVGGEQYF.

The chain joins TRBV5-1 to TRBJ2-7, with TRBD2 matching 10 bases. J lost 4 bases, V lost 4 bases, and 5 bases had no gene match. The CDR3 loop spans 14 amino acids. Germline V CDR1 and CDR2: SGHRS, YFSETQ. The CDR3 DNA reads TGCGCCAGCAGCCCTAGCGGGAGTGGGTACGAGCAGTACTTC. Its protein is CASSPSGSGYEQYF.

The chain has TRBV18 and TRBJ1-1; no clear D gene. The CDR3 consists of 14 residues. CDR1 is KGHSH, CDR2 LQKENI, per germline. Trimming took off 0 bases at V and 6 bases at J, with 11 bases between the two ends. The CDR3 spells CASSPPGGSPEAFF. CDR3 DNA sequence: TGTGCCAGCTCACCACCCGGAGGGTCTCCTGAAGCTTTCTTT.

V is TRBV10-1 and J is TRBJ2-7; the D is unclear. The germline V gene has CDR1 WNHNN and CDR2 SYGVQD (reference sequence). V dropped 4 bases and J dropped 4 bases, with 5 bases sitting between them. The CDR3 has 11 residues. The CDR3 nucleotides are TGCGCCAGCAGTGCTTCGTACGAGCAGTACTTC. This encodes CASSASYEQYF.

This chain joins TRBV5-1 and TRBJ2-1; 7 nucleotides line up with TRBD2. Trimming took 3 bases from V and 5 from J; bases not matched to a gene: 8. Germline CDR1 reads SGHRS; CDR2 reads YFSETQ. The CDR3 is 15 amino acids. CDR3 DNA: TGCGCCAGCAGCTCTGCGGCGGGAGCCAACAATGAGCAGTTCTTC. As protein: CASSSAAGANNEQFF.

The chain combines TRBV7-2 with TRBJ2-1, with 10 bases lining up with TRBD2. Germline trimming cut 2 bases from V and 6 bases from J; bases unmatched to any gene: 10. In germline, CDR1 is SGHTA, CDR2 FQGNSA. This CDR3 comprises 17 residues. Here the CDR3 reads CASSLLAGVLSGNEQFF. DNA for the CDR3: TGTGCCAGCAGCTTACTAGCGGGAGTGCTTAGTGGCAATGAGCAGTTCTTC.

The chain is built from TRBV5-1 and TRBJ2-7, with 7 bases aligning to TRBD2. The CDR3 contains 14 residues. Germline trimming cut 3 bases from V and 6 bases from J; bases unmatched to any gene: 9. The germline V gene encodes CDR1 SGHRS and CDR2 YFSETQ. The CDR3 loop is CASSSPRGGSEQYF. The CDR3 region has the DNA TGCGCCAGCAGCTCCCCCCGAGGCGGGAGCGAGCAGTACTTC.

The chain recombines TRBV5-1 with TRBJ2-3; 8 bases are shared with TRBD1. CDR1 and CDR2 from the germline V gene are SGHRS and YFSETQ. After removal of 4 bases from V and 2 bases from J, the junction contained 6 bases not matched to a gene. The CDR3 extends over 15 amino acids. CDR3 sequence reads: CASSMGQASTDTQYF. The CDR3 region has the DNA TGCGCCAGCAGCATGGGACAGGCATCCACAGATACGCAGTATTTT.

CDR3 sequence reads: CASRDRLGVADTQYF. CDR3 sequence (DNA): TGTGCCAGCAGGGATAGACTAGGAGTGGCAGATACGCAGTATTTT. The chain links TRBV6-1 to TRBJ2-3; the D gene is possibly TRBD2 (6 bases). V dropped 6 bases and J dropped 4 bases, with 17 bases sitting between them. Germline assignment: CDR1 MNHNS and CDR2 SASEGT. CDR3 length: 15 residues.

This clone was picked up one time. V usage is TRBV29-1 and J usage is TRBJ2-7; D possibly corresponds to TRBD1 (6 bases). CDR1 is SQVTM, CDR2 ANQGSEA, per germline. The CDR3 loop spans 13 amino acids. V lost 1 base, J lost 4 bases, and 11 bases lay in between. The CDR3 loop is CSVEVDRSYEQYF. The CDR3 DNA is TGCAGCGTTGAAGTGGACAGATCTTACGAGCAGTACTTC.

This clone was seen a handful of times. The chain carries TRBV2 and TRBJ2-6; D is unclear. The CDR3 length is 15 residues. CDR1 SNHLY and CDR2 FYNNEI come from the germline V gene. The V end was cut by 5 bases, the J end by 1 base, with 9 bases between. The CDR3 region is CASSLQLSGANVLTF. The CDR3 nucleotides read TGTGCCAGCAGTCTACAGCTTTCTGGGGCCAACGTCCTGACTTTC. Drawing the rest from reference TRBV2 and TRBJ2-6, the complete variable domain is EPEVTQTPSHQVTQMGQEVILRCVPISNHLYFYWYRQILGQKVEFLVSFYNNEISEKSEIFDDQFSVERPDGSNFTLKIRSTKLEDSAMYFCASSLQLSGANVLTFGAGSRLTVL.

This clone was observed a few times. V is TRBV4-1 and J is TRBJ1-1, with TRBD1 identical over 8 bases. This CDR3 spans 18 amino acids. Germline V lookup: CDR1 MGHRA, CDR2 YSYEKL. Trimming took 1 base from V and 4 from J; bases not matched to a gene: 14. The CDR3: CASSQVLRAGTGGTEAFF. The CDR3 bases are TGCGCCAGCAGCCAAGTTCTAAGGGCCGGGACAGGAGGCACTGAAGCTTTCTTT.

V gene TRBV27 combines with J gene TRBJ2-7; 8 bases are a match to TRBD2. Germline V gene lookup returns CDR1 MNHEY and CDR2 SMNVEV (reference sequence). V dropped 5 bases and J dropped 3; count of bases not matched to a gene: 6. The CDR3 runs 14 residues. This CDR3 is CASSESRGGYEQYF. CDR3 DNA sequence: TGTGCCAGCAGTGAATCTCGGGGGGGCTACGAGCAGTACTTC.